These 13 T cell receptor beta chains were all obtained from the same sample, sequenced in a study of blood T cell repertoires in COVID-19. Generated by immunoSEQ multiplex PCR, the TCRdb table keeps only in-frame clones and is missing some. The table includes roughly 87,000 clones, roughly 89% detected once. The sequencing input was peripheral blood. All receptors derive from a woman older than 75 with active COVID-19.

This chain connects TRBV11-2 to TRBJ2-7; 8 nucleotides match TRBD2. Germline CDR1 reads SGHAT; CDR2 reads FQNNGV. Trimming took 2 bases from V and 6 from J; bases not matched to a gene: 3. There are 13 residues in the CDR3. Here the CDR3 reads CASSLNRGGEQYF. The CDR3 DNA reads as TGTGCCAGCAGCTTAAATCGGGGGGGCGAGCAGTACTTC. Drawing the rest from reference TRBV11-2 and TRBJ2-7, the complete variable domain is EAGVAQSPRYKIIEKRQSVAFWCNPISGHATLYWYQQILGQGPKLLIQFQNNGVVDDSQLPKDRFSAERLKGVDSTLKIQPAKLEDSAVYLCASSLNRGGEQYFGPGTRLTVT.

This chain uses TRBV5-4 with TRBJ2-7; D is perhaps TRBD2 (6 bases). The ends were cut back, 2 bases at V and 3 bases at J, with 6 bases in the middle. Germline V gene lookup returns CDR1 SGHNT and CDR2 YYREEE (reference sequence). This CDR3 has 12 amino acids. This CDR3 reads CASSFGGYEQYF. In DNA, the CDR3 is TGTGCCAGCAGCTTCGGGGGCTACGAGCAGTACTTC. The entire variable domain, with the rest obtained from reference TRBV5-4 and TRBJ2-7, is as follows: ETGVTQSPTHLIKTRGQQVTLRCSSQSGHNTVSWYQQALGQGPQFIFQYYREEENGRGNFPPRFSGLQFPNYSSELNVNALELDDSALYLCASSFGGYEQYFGPGTRLTVT.

In its sample, this clone was seen a few times. CDR3 in amino acids: CASRDSLAYEQYF. The CDR3 DNA is TGCGCCAGCCGGGACAGTCTTGCCTACGAGCAGTACTTC. The chain links TRBV10-1 to TRBJ2-7; 7 positions agree with TRBD1. Germline lookup yields CDR1 WNHNN and CDR2 SYGVQD (reference sequence). The V and J ends lost 8 bases and 2 bases, in that order; junction bases with no gene match: 6. CDR3 length equals 13 residues.

The chain couples TRBV25-1 to TRBJ1-1; D perhaps matches TRBD1 (6 bases). CDR3 size: 13 residues. Germline V gene data show CDR1 as MGHDK and CDR2 as SYGVNS. V lost 5 bases and J 4 bases, leaving 11 bases between the germline ends. CDR3 region: CASSKTGTTEAFF. The CDR3 DNA follows: TGTGCCAGCAGTAAAACAGGGACCACTGAAGCTTTCTTT.

The chain uses TRBV4-1 and TRBJ1-2; D possibly corresponds to TRBD1 (5 bases). The V and J ends lost 3 bases and 8 bases respectively, with 16 bases between them. Germline values: CDR1 MGHRA, CDR2 YSYEKL. This CDR3 has 14 amino acids. As DNA, the CDR3 is TGCGCCAGCAGCCACCGACAGCTCTCCCTCGGCTACACCTTC. This encodes CASSHRQLSLGYTF.

The rearrangement links TRBV30 to TRBJ2-2; weak D call: TRBD2 (5 bases). V dropped 1 base and J dropped 5 bases, with 11 bases sitting between them. CDR1 and CDR2 from the germline V gene are GTSNPN and SVGIG (reference sequence). The CDR3 has 14 amino acids. DNA of the CDR3: TGTGCCTGGAGTGAACTAGTGTGGACCGGGGAGCTGTTTTTT. It translates to CAWSELVWTGELFF.

This chain uses TRBV6-6 with TRBJ2-7; maybe TRBD1 (7 bases). There are 14 residues in the CDR3. Deletions cut 8 bases from V and 2 bases from J, with 16 bases between. From germline, CDR1 is MNHNY and CDR2 SVGAGI (reference sequence). DNA for the CDR3: TGTGCCAGCCAGGGGGGCGGACAAACCTACGAGCAGTACTTC. Translation gives CASQGGGQTYEQYF.

This clone was seen once. The chain has TRBV18 and TRBJ1-2, with D possibly matching TRBD1 (5 bases). CDR3 length: 13 amino acids. V was trimmed by 3 bases and J by 8 bases, leaving 13 bases between them. Per the germline V gene, CDR1 is KGHSH and CDR2 is LQKENI. The CDR3 reads CASSPDSALGYTF. In DNA, the CDR3 is TGTGCCAGCTCACCTGACAGTGCCCTCGGCTACACCTTC.

CDR3 region: CASSAGQGNQPQHF. The CDR3 DNA reads as TGTGCCAGTAGTGCCGGACAGGGCAATCAGCCCCAGCATTTT. The chain carries TRBV19 and TRBJ1-5; 7 bases map to TRBD1. Germline V gene data show CDR1 as LNHDA and CDR2 as SQIVND (reference sequence). The CDR3 has 14 amino acids. V shed 5 bases, J shed 2 bases, and the junction held 3 bases outside the gene matches.

The J gene is TRBJ1-1, the V gene TRBV7-2, with TRBD1 matching over 7 bases. The CDR3 runs 13 residues. Germline CDR1 SGHTA, CDR2 FQGNSA. The J segment lost 3 bases and the V segment lost 6 bases, leaving 4 bases of the junction unmatched. Here the CDR3 DNA reads TGTGCCAGCAGTTACGACAGGGACACTGAAGCTTTCTTT. It specifies CASSYDRDTEAFF.

The chain uses TRBV2 and TRBJ1-5; D remains ambiguous. The CDR3 spans 14 residues. Trimming took 6 bases from V and 1 from J, leaving 10 bases between them. Germline V gene data show CDR1 as SNHLY and CDR2 as FYNNEI. The chain's CDR3 is CASSEAQSNQPQHF. Written as DNA, the CDR3 is TGTGCCAGCAGCGAGGCCCAGAGCAATCAGCCCCAGCATTTT.

The chain couples TRBV5-1 to TRBJ1-1; 8 positions match TRBD1. The junction had 9 bases not matched to a gene; V was cut back by 4 bases and J by 4 bases. The CDR3 runs 15 residues. Germline values: CDR1 SGHRS, CDR2 YFSETQ. The CDR3 sequence: CASSGQGMRGTEAFF. The CDR3 DNA sequence: TGCGCCAGCAGCGGACAGGGCATGCGTGGCACTGAAGCTTTCTTT.

The chain is built from TRBV5-1 and TRBJ2-3; 8 bases fit TRBD2. This CDR3 is 15 amino acids long. Germline trimming cut 0 bases from V and 0 bases from J; bases unmatched to any gene: 0. CDR1 and CDR2 from the germline V gene are SGHRS and YFSETQ. In nucleotides, the CDR3 is TGCGCCAGCAGCTTGGCTAGCGGGAGCACAGATACGCAGTATTTT. As protein: CASSLASGSTDTQYF.